The rows below give T cell receptor beta chains drawn from one sample of a study of cytomegalovirus exposure and HLA in healthy donors. Only in-frame clones appear in the TCRdb table, and some are missing; sequencing was by immunoSEQ multiplex PCR. In the table there are 220,000 or so clones, around four fifths of which are singletons. Sequenced sample: PBMCs. These receptors were obtained from a woman under 40 in good health and CMV-seropositive. CDR3s include the opening cysteine and the closing phenylalanine or tryptophan. D genes are given only for firm matches. Clone size is stated in some rows and not others, as once, few, many or a class when expanded.

cdr3_nt: TGTGCCAGCAGTTACTCGAACACTGAAGCTTTCTTT
cdr3_aa: CASSYSNTEAFF
clone_size: .
v_call: TRBV6-5
d_call: .
j_call: TRBJ1-1

cdr3_nt: TGTGCCAGCAAAACAGGGCCCGGGAACACCATATATTTT
cdr3_aa: CASKTGPGNTIYF
clone_size: .
v_call: TRBV2
d_call: .
j_call: TRBJ1-3

cdr3_nt: TGTGCCAGCAGCGTAGGTGGGGGGGAAAACACTGAAGCTTTCTTT
cdr3_aa: CASSVGGGENTEAFF
clone_size: .
v_call: TRBV9
d_call: .
j_call: TRBJ1-1

cdr3_nt: TGTGCCAGCGGCATTACAGGGGGAATCACTGAAGCTTTCTTT
cdr3_aa: CASGITGGITEAFF
clone_size: .
v_call: TRBV28
d_call: TRBD1
j_call: TRBJ1-1

cdr3_nt: TGTGCCAGCAGGCAGGGGGTTTATGAATTCACTGAAGCTTTCTTT
cdr3_aa: CASRQGVYEFTEAFF
clone_size: .
v_call: TRBV2
d_call: TRBD1
j_call: TRBJ1-1

cdr3_nt: TGCGCCACCCCCCTTAACACCGGGGAGCTGTTTTTT
cdr3_aa: CATPLNTGELFF
clone_size: .
v_call: TRBV5-1
d_call: .
j_call: TRBJ2-2

cdr3_nt: TGTGCCAGCAGTTCCCCTAGCGGGAGGGCCTACGAGCAGTACTTC
cdr3_aa: CASSSPSGRAYEQYF
clone_size: .
v_call: TRBV6-5
d_call: TRBD2
j_call: TRBJ2-7

cdr3_nt: TGTGCCAGCAGCTCTCCGGGACAGGGGGATACTAACTATGGCTACACCTTC
cdr3_aa: CASSSPGQGDTNYGYTF
clone_size: .
v_call: TRBV11-2
d_call: TRBD1
j_call: TRBJ1-2

cdr3_nt: TGCAGCGTTGAGGACCCTGAGGCCTCCTACGAGCAGTACTTC
cdr3_aa: CSVEDPEASYEQYF
clone_size: .
v_call: TRBV29-1
d_call: .
j_call: TRBJ2-7

cdr3_nt: TGTGCCAGCAGCATGAGCGAGACCGGGGAGCTGTTTTTT
cdr3_aa: CASSMSETGELFF
clone_size: .
v_call: TRBV7-9
d_call: .
j_call: TRBJ2-2

cdr3_nt: TGTGCCAGCAGTTCTCCGGGGACAGGACCTTCCTACGAGCAGTACTTC
cdr3_aa: CASSSPGTGPSYEQYF
clone_size: .
v_call: TRBV28
d_call: TRBD1
j_call: TRBJ2-7

cdr3_nt: TGCGCCAGCAGCTGGAGGTTAATTGGACAGGGGGGATACGAGCAGTACTTC
cdr3_aa: CASSWRLIGQGGYEQYF
clone_size: .
v_call: TRBV5-1
d_call: TRBD1
j_call: TRBJ2-7

cdr3_nt: TGTGCCAGCAGCGTAAAACCGGGACTAAGCTCCTACAATGAGCAGTTCTTC
cdr3_aa: CASSVKPGLSSYNEQFF
clone_size: .
v_call: TRBV9
d_call: TRBD2
j_call: TRBJ2-1

cdr3_nt: TGTGCCAGCAGTTTCGGCGGGAGCTCGGGCGAGCAGTACTTC
cdr3_aa: CASSFGGSSGEQYF
clone_size: .
v_call: TRBV27
d_call: TRBD2
j_call: TRBJ2-7

cdr3_nt: TGCGCCAGCAGCTTGGTTTTGGGCGCGCGCTCTGGAAACACCATATATTTT
cdr3_aa: CASSLVLGARSGNTIYF
clone_size: .
v_call: TRBV5-1
d_call: .
j_call: TRBJ1-3

cdr3_nt: TGTGCCAGCACCCTATTTCTAGCGGACACAGATACGCAGTATTTT
cdr3_aa: CASTLFLADTDTQYF
clone_size: .
v_call: TRBV5-6
d_call: TRBD2
j_call: TRBJ2-3

cdr3_nt: TGCAGCGTTGGTTGGGGCGACGGCTACACCTTC
cdr3_aa: CSVGWGDGYTF
clone_size: few
v_call: TRBV29-1
d_call: .
j_call: TRBJ1-2

cdr3_nt: TGTGCCTGGAGTGTACGTGGGATCTTCTATGGCTACACCTTC
cdr3_aa: CAWSVRGIFYGYTF
clone_size: .
v_call: TRBV30
d_call: .
j_call: TRBJ1-2

cdr3_nt: TGTGCCAGCTCAGGGACACCTTCCTACGAGCAGTACTTC
cdr3_aa: CASSGTPSYEQYF
clone_size: .
v_call: TRBV6-5
d_call: .
j_call: TRBJ2-7

cdr3_nt: TGTGCCAGCAGTGACTACGTCGTGAGCCTAGGAAACACCATATATTTT
cdr3_aa: CASSDYVVSLGNTIYF
clone_size: .
v_call: TRBV6-1
d_call: .
j_call: TRBJ1-3

cdr3_nt: TGTGCCAGCAGCGTAGGGGCAGTAGGGTATGGCTACACCTTC
cdr3_aa: CASSVGAVGYGYTF
clone_size: .
v_call: TRBV9
d_call: .
j_call: TRBJ1-2

cdr3_nt: TGTGCCAGCAGCCGAAAATCTAGCGGAGCCTACAATGAGCAGTTCTTC
cdr3_aa: CASSRKSSGAYNEQFF
clone_size: .
v_call: TRBV11-3
d_call: TRBD2
j_call: TRBJ2-1

cdr3_nt: TGTGCCTGGAGGGGAAAAGGGGCCTACGAGCAGTACTTC
cdr3_aa: CAWRGKGAYEQYF
clone_size: .
v_call: TRBV30
d_call: .
j_call: TRBJ2-7

cdr3_nt: TGTGCCAGCAGCTTGGGTTTCGGTGTAGGGGGGGATGAGCAGTACTTC
cdr3_aa: CASSLGFGVGGDEQYF
clone_size: .
v_call: TRBV5-4
d_call: .
j_call: TRBJ2-7

cdr3_nt: TGTGCCAGCAGTTTCAGGCGACAGGGTAGCAATCAGCCCCAGCATTTT
cdr3_aa: CASSFRRQGSNQPQHF
clone_size: .
v_call: TRBV13
d_call: TRBD1
j_call: TRBJ1-5

cdr3_nt: TGCGCCAGCAGCCAAGGAGCATCAGGGATAGCTTTCTTT
cdr3_aa: CASSQGASGIAFF
clone_size: .
v_call: TRBV4-3
d_call: .
j_call: TRBJ1-1

cdr3_nt: TGTGCCAGCAGTGAAACAGGATTTTATGGCTACACCTTC
cdr3_aa: CASSETGFYGYTF
clone_size: .
v_call: TRBV2
d_call: .
j_call: TRBJ1-2

cdr3_nt: TGTGCCAGCAGTGCCCGGGACAGTCTAACCTACGAGCAGTACTTC
cdr3_aa: CASSARDSLTYEQYF
clone_size: .
v_call: TRBV6-1
d_call: TRBD1
j_call: TRBJ2-7

cdr3_nt: TGCGCCAGCAGCTTGACCTTAGCGGGGATCTACAATGAGCAGTTCTTC
cdr3_aa: CASSLTLAGIYNEQFF
clone_size: few
v_call: TRBV5-1
d_call: TRBD2
j_call: TRBJ2-1

cdr3_nt: TGTGCCAGCAGTTTACAACGACGTCCCGGGACAGGTAACACTGAAGCTTTCTTT
cdr3_aa: CASSLQRRPGTGNTEAFF
clone_size: .
v_call: TRBV27
d_call: TRBD1
j_call: TRBJ1-1

cdr3_nt: TGTGCCAGCAGCTTGGTGGCTAGCGGGAGTTACGAGCAGTACTTC
cdr3_aa: CASSLVASGSYEQYF
clone_size: few
v_call: TRBV5-4
d_call: TRBD2
j_call: TRBJ2-7

cdr3_nt: TGTGCCAGCAGGAGGGTGGAGACCCAGTACTTC
cdr3_aa: CASRRVETQYF
clone_size: .
v_call: TRBV2
d_call: .
j_call: TRBJ2-5

cdr3_nt: TGTGCCAGCAGCGGGTCAGGGGGATCTGCCTACGAGCAGTACTTC
cdr3_aa: CASSGSGGSAYEQYF
clone_size: .
v_call: TRBV9
d_call: TRBD1
j_call: TRBJ2-7

cdr3_nt: TGCAGCGTTGTGGACAGTCTTCAGTTCTTC
cdr3_aa: CSVVDSLQFF
clone_size: .
v_call: TRBV29-1
d_call: .
j_call: TRBJ2-1

cdr3_nt: TGTGCCAGCAGCGAACAGGGTGCCTACGAGCAGTACTTC
cdr3_aa: CASSEQGAYEQYF
clone_size: .
v_call: TRBV9
d_call: .
j_call: TRBJ2-7

cdr3_nt: TGTGCCAGCAGTTCAGGGACAGGAGACTACAATGAGCAGTTCTTC
cdr3_aa: CASSSGTGDYNEQFF
clone_size: .
v_call: TRBV28
d_call: TRBD1
j_call: TRBJ2-1

cdr3_nt: TGTGCCAGCAGTGGGAGCGGGAGAATTTACAATGAGCAGTTCTTC
cdr3_aa: CASSGSGRIYNEQFF
clone_size: .
v_call: TRBV2
d_call: TRBD2
j_call: TRBJ2-1

cdr3_nt: TGTGCCACCAGCAGAGATGCTTTTTCCGGGGAGCTGTTTTTT
cdr3_aa: CATSRDAFSGELFF
clone_size: .
v_call: TRBV15
d_call: .
j_call: TRBJ2-2

cdr3_nt: TGTGCCAGCAGCTTCCGTGGGGGGAGCACTGAAGCTTTCTTT
cdr3_aa: CASSFRGGSTEAFF
clone_size: .
v_call: TRBV5-6
d_call: .
j_call: TRBJ1-1

cdr3_nt: TGTGCCAGCAGCTTTTCCCAGGCTTACTATGGCTACACCTTC
cdr3_aa: CASSFSQAYYGYTF
clone_size: .
v_call: TRBV11-2
d_call: .
j_call: TRBJ1-2

cdr3_nt: TGTGCCAGCTGGGGGACAGCTAATGAGCAGTTCTTC
cdr3_aa: CASWGTANEQFF
clone_size: .
v_call: TRBV27
d_call: TRBD1
j_call: TRBJ2-1

cdr3_nt: TGCAGCGTCAAACGGGGGATAGGCACCGGGGAGCTGTTTTTT
cdr3_aa: CSVKRGIGTGELFF
clone_size: .
v_call: TRBV29-1
d_call: .
j_call: TRBJ2-2

cdr3_nt: TGTGCCAGCAGCTTAGACGGCGGACTAGCCAATGAGCAGTTCTTC
cdr3_aa: CASSLDGGLANEQFF
clone_size: many
v_call: TRBV11-2
d_call: TRBD2
j_call: TRBJ2-1

cdr3_nt: TGTGCCGCGAGTAGGGGGTGGACTGAAGCTTTCTTT
cdr3_aa: CAASRGWTEAFF
clone_size: .
v_call: TRBV6-1
d_call: .
j_call: TRBJ1-1

cdr3_nt: TGTGCCAGCAGTTATTCAGGGGCTGGGGCCAACGTCCTGACTTTC
cdr3_aa: CASSYSGAGANVLTF
clone_size: .
v_call: TRBV11-3
d_call: .
j_call: TRBJ2-6

cdr3_nt: TGTGCCTGGAGGGACCCCATTACGAACACTGAAGCTTTCTTT
cdr3_aa: CAWRDPITNTEAFF
clone_size: .
v_call: TRBV30
d_call: .
j_call: TRBJ1-1

cdr3_nt: TGTGCCTGGAGCCGGGGTTGGGAGACCCAGTACTTC
cdr3_aa: CAWSRGWETQYF
clone_size: .
v_call: TRBV30
d_call: .
j_call: TRBJ2-5

cdr3_nt: TGTGCCAGCAGTGATATGACTAGCGGGTTCTACGAGCAGTACTTC
cdr3_aa: CASSDMTSGFYEQYF
clone_size: .
v_call: TRBV2
d_call: TRBD2
j_call: TRBJ2-7

cdr3_nt: TGTGCCAGCAGCCGCACCGGGGCAGTCCACTATGGCTACACCTTC
cdr3_aa: CASSRTGAVHYGYTF
clone_size: .
v_call: TRBV5-8
d_call: .
j_call: TRBJ1-2

cdr3_nt: TGTGCCAGCAGTCGGGACAGGGTGTATCACGAGCAGTACTTC
cdr3_aa: CASSRDRVYHEQYF
clone_size: .
v_call: TRBV6-5
d_call: TRBD1
j_call: TRBJ2-7

cdr3_nt: TGTGCCAGCAGTGAAAGAGGGACAGGGGAGGAAAAACTGTTTTTT
cdr3_aa: CASSERGTGEEKLFF
clone_size: .
v_call: TRBV6-1
d_call: TRBD1
j_call: TRBJ1-4

cdr3_nt: TGTGCCTGGCGTCCTCCGCGTACCGGGGAAAAACTGTTTTTT
cdr3_aa: CAWRPPRTGEKLFF
clone_size: .
v_call: TRBV30
d_call: .
j_call: TRBJ1-4

cdr3_nt: TGTGCCAGCAGCCCCGGCCCCATGAACACTGAAGCTTTCTTT
cdr3_aa: CASSPGPMNTEAFF
clone_size: .
v_call: TRBV9
d_call: .
j_call: TRBJ1-1

cdr3_nt: TGCGCCAGCAGCACACAGGGTCGGGAGCAGTACTTC
cdr3_aa: CASSTQGREQYF
clone_size: .
v_call: TRBV5-1
d_call: .
j_call: TRBJ2-7

cdr3_nt: TGCGCCAGCAGCAGAGCTTCACCTGCAGGGCGGAACACTGAAGCTTTCTTT
cdr3_aa: CASSRASPAGRNTEAFF
clone_size: .
v_call: TRBV5-1
d_call: .
j_call: TRBJ1-1